A single TCR beta chain is shown here with its context. The table lists this clonotype with many counts. Its antigen is still unknown. No base quality information exists; no much larger clone differs at one position. The sample's time point label is to be understood as: longitudinal time-point 2. Blood bank volunteers in Maryland, USA served as the healthy controls. Unsorted PBMC libraries were generated from 2 million PBMCs stored in RNAlater at -80 °C until RNA extraction. Peripheral blood was subjected to Ficoll-Hypaque density gradient centrifugation to isolate PBMCs, which were then cryopreserved in liquid nitrogen. cDNA was synthesized by template-switch 5'RACE using a primer with a 10-nucleotide random unique molecular identifier that tagged each TCR transcript. Every sequencing run yielded over 180 million TCR-beta sequences covering 15-18 subjects. The RNeasy kit was used to extract total RNA. TCR-beta VDJ regions were amplified with primers for the TCR constant region and the 5'RACE anchor, using the KAPA Real-time Library Amplification kit. Sample indexes and Illumina adaptors were added in a first PCR, and a second PCR then increased library yield. The roughly 650 bp TCR product was size-selected on a 2% E-gel SizeSelection system after Ampure bead purification. Before pooling, library quality was checked on a Bioanalyzer, concentration was measured with Qubit, and libraries were quantified with the Kapa Library Quantification kit. An Illumina HiSeq 2500 sequenced the libraries paired-end 2 x 150 bp. To increase sequence diversity, about 23-32% phiX was spiked into each library pool. Regarding the original processing steps: Quality-filtered reads were processed with the UMI-based MiGEC pipeline, which removed over 75% of raw TCR sequences during error correction. VDJ genes were aligned to IMGT germline references, and clonotypes were defined by unique CDR3 amino acid sequence plus V-J genes. Clonal expansion, Shannon diversity and CDR3 relatedness (CalcPairwiseDistances, ClusterSamples) were evaluated with VDJtools, and phylogenetic trees were built with CLCbio workbench. A clone was classed as expanded if it had 8 or more unique UMIs, a cutoff based on coefficient-of-variation modelling across technical triplicates. Starting from the raw public reads, TCRdb applied fastp trimming at Q25, assembled clones with MiXCR and retained in-frame beta chains. Rows with one shared CDR3 protein collapse into an entry with the most common genes and DNA. TCRdb assigned the V and J calls; the authors' analysis was not used. A total of tens of thousands of distinct CDR3 sequences appear in this sample, about 12% of them only once. Of the sample, approximately 2.2% is held by the ten largest clones.

This record belongs to a study of neurological immune-mediated disorders (dated by TCRdb to the late 2010s). Turning to the overall study: Peripheral blood TCR-beta repertoires from patients with HTLV-I-associated myelopathy (HAM/TSP), patients with multiple sclerosis, and healthy controls were compared in the study using UMI-based sequencing. The 90 to 110 TCR-beta libraries included longitudinal samples, technical triplicates and paired sorted CD4+ and CD8+ T-cell subsets alongside PBMC samples. Longitudinal HAM/TSP and healthy donors were sampled at 3 time-points each (about 3-45 month intervals). The cohort included about 66 subjects: some 14 with HAM/TSP, around 34 with multiple sclerosis, and some 20 healthy controls. Results and caveats for the whole study, not just this receptor: No identical CDR3 amino acid sequences were found to be shared among expanded clones across subjects, suggesting that TCR-beta repertoires were private in all groups. TCR clonal expansion was highest in HAM/TSP patients and lowest in MS patients, with MS patients falling below even healthy controls.

The germline V end is reduced by 3 bases and the J end by 10 bases; junction bases left unmatched: 13. Sequences SGHKS (CDR1) and YYEKEE (CDR2) are obtained from the germline V gene (reference sequence). The CDR3 covers 17 residues, taking in both the cysteine and the phenylalanine. CDR3 DNA only is kept here, 51 bases in frame from base 1. Sample: PBMCs. This sequence was found in a middle-aged woman in good health. The chain is assembled from TRBV5-5 and TRBJ2-3, with 14 bases in between that match TRBD2. The CDR3 region has the sequence CASSSSTRLAGGPAQYF. The sequenced DNA is TGTGCCAGCAGCTCTTCGACCAGACTAGCGGGAGGGCCGGCGCAGTATTTT.